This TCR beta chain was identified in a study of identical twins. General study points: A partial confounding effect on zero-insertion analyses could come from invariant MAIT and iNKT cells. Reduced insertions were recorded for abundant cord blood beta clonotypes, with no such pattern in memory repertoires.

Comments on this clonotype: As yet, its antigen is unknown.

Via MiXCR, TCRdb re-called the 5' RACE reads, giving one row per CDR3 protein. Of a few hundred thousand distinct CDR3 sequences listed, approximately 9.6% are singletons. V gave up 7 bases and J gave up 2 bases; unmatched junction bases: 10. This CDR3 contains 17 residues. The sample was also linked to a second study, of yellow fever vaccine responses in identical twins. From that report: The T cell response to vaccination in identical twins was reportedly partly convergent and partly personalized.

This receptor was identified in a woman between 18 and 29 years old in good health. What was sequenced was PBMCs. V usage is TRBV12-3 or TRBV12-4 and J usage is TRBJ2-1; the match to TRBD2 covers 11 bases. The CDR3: CASTYWLAGGTYNEQFF. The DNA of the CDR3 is TGTGCCAGCACCTACTGGCTAGCGGGAGGTACCTACAATGAGCAGTTCTTC.